Each of the 20 T cell receptor beta chains below was sequenced from the same sample in a study of early stage breast cancer tumors (TCRdb year 2017). To prepare the library, the immunoSEQ multiplex PCR assay was applied. TCRdb carries this immuneACCESS record with in-frame sequences only. Its versions omit some clonotypes, under half of them owing to an unresolved V gene in the studies checked, with the rest unexplained. Present in this sample are 10,000 or so clones, 78% of which were seen just once. The ten largest clonotypes hold approximately 8.2% of the sample. The sample comprised normal breast tissue next to the tumor. The receptor set was obtained from a person in their 40s with breast cancer.

The chain employs TRBV25-1 and TRBJ2-2; 10 nucleotides line up with TRBD2. The V and J ends lost 8 bases and 6 bases, in that order; junction bases with no gene match: 6. Per germline, CDR1 MGHDK and CDR2 SYGVNS. The CDR3 covers 14 residues. DNA for the CDR3: TGTGCCAGCGACGAGAGCGGGAGGGCCGGGGAGCTGTTTTTT. It is translated as CASDESGRAGELFF.

The chain combines TRBV19 with TRBJ2-7, with TRBD1 matching 9 bases. Trimming took 1 base from V and 2 from J; bases not matched to a gene: 0. CDR3 size: 14 residues. From germline, CDR1 is LNHDA and CDR2 SQIVND (reference sequence). CDR3 in amino acids: CASSIGTGAYEQYF. The CDR3 DNA sequence: TGTGCCAGTAGTATAGGGACAGGGGCCTACGAGCAGTACTTC.

The rearrangement joins TRBV11-3 to TRBJ2-7, with TRBD2 identical over 8 bases. Germline assignment: CDR1 SGHNT and CDR2 YENEEA. J was trimmed by 1 base and V by 5 bases; bases with no gene match: 7. This CDR3 spans 15 amino acids. The CDR3 here is CASSHSGSTSYEQYF. CDR3 sequence (DNA): TGTGCCAGCAGCCACAGCGGGAGTACGTCCTACGAGCAGTACTTC. The full variable domain, rest sourced from reference TRBV11-3 and TRBJ2-7, is EAGVVQSPRYKIIEKKQPVAFWCNPISGHNTLYWYLQNLGQGPELLIRYENEEAVDDSQLPKDRFSAERLKGVDSTLKIQPAELGDSAVYLCASSHSGSTSYEQYFGPGTRLTVT.

CDR3 region: CASSERGYSEKLFF. The CDR3 DNA reads as TGTGCCAGCAGTGAAAGGGGTTACAGTGAAAAACTGTTTTTT. The chain employs TRBV2 and TRBJ1-4; possibly TRBD1 for D (5 bases). Trimming stripped 2 bases from V and 7 bases from J, with 11 bases between. The CDR3 contains 14 residues. Germline CDR1 is SNHLY and CDR2 is FYNNEI.

CDR3 protein: CAWNLGPQETQYF. The CDR3 nucleotides are TGTGCCTGGAACCTGGGACCCCAAGAGACCCAGTACTTC. The chain recombines TRBV30 with TRBJ2-5; D assignment may be TRBD1 or TRBD2 (5 bases each). Per the germline V gene, CDR1 is GTSNPN and CDR2 is SVGIG (reference sequence). This CDR3 is 13 amino acids long. Trimming removed 4 bases at V and 1 base at J, with 10 bases between.

The chain carries TRBV4-1 and TRBJ2-7; tentatively, D is TRBD2 (5 bases). Germline CDR1 reads MGHRA; CDR2 reads YSYEKL. Trimming took 1 base from V and 0 from J, leaving 10 bases between them. The CDR3 is 15 amino acids. In nucleotides, the CDR3 is TGCGCCAGCAGCCAAGGAGGGAGTAGCTCCTACGAGCAGTACTTC. Translation: CASSQGGSSSYEQYF.

The V call is TRBV7-6, the J call TRBJ2-2, with 13 bases fitting TRBD2. Germline CDR1 and CDR2: SGHVS and FNYEAQ. The J segment lost 6 bases and the V segment lost 5 bases, leaving 6 bases of the junction unmatched. The CDR3 has 16 amino acids. The CDR3 region has the DNA TGTGCCAGCAGCATACTAGCGGGAGGGCATGCCGGGGAGCTGTTTTTT. Protein sequence: CASSILAGGHAGELFF.

The rearrangement links TRBV4-1 to TRBJ1-1, with D unclear. The V end lost 1 base, the J end lost 5 bases, and 11 bases lay between the germline ends. Germline CDR1 is MGHRA and CDR2 is YSYEKL. The CDR3 runs to 14 residues. The CDR3 region has the DNA TGCGCCAGCAGCCAAGGGATTCGTGGGACTGAAGCTTTCTTT. Protein product: CASSQGIRGTEAFF.

This rearrangement joins TRBV7-2 to TRBJ1-4; 7 bases are a match to TRBD1. From germline, CDR1 is SGHTA and CDR2 FQGNSA. This CDR3 region has 14 residues. V lost 1 base and J lost 8; bases outside the gene matches: 4. This CDR3 reads CASSLDRGGEKLFF. The CDR3 region has the DNA TGTGCCAGCAGCTTAGACAGGGGAGGCGAAAAACTGTTTTTT.

The chain recombines TRBV5-1 with TRBJ2-4; 13 bases line up with TRBD2. With V trimmed by 2 bases and J by 6 bases, 5 bases remained unmatched. CDR3 length: 16 residues. Germline values: CDR1 SGHRS, CDR2 YFSETQ. The CDR3, as DNA: TGCGCCAGCAGCTTAGGACTAGCGGGAGAGAGAAACATTCAGTACTTC. Residues: CASSLGLAGERNIQYF.

The rearrangement links TRBV7-2 to TRBJ2-7; the match to TRBD1 covers 7 bases. The V gene's germline CDR1 is SGHTA and CDR2 FQGNSA. CDR3 length equals 15 residues. Trimming took 4 bases from V and 2 from J; bases not matched to a gene: 8. CDR3 loop: CASSSWDSVTYEQYF. CDR3 DNA: TGTGCCAGCAGCTCCTGGGACAGTGTAACCTACGAGCAGTACTTC.

This chain uses TRBV27 with TRBJ2-7; D is possibly TRBD2 (6 bases). The CDR3 is 14 amino acids. V lost 4 bases, J lost 2 bases, and 12 bases lay in between. Per germline, CDR1 MNHEY and CDR2 SMNVEV (reference sequence). The CDR3 sequence: CASSSATGAYEQYF. As DNA, the CDR3 is TGTGCCAGCAGTTCAGCGACGGGAGCCTACGAGCAGTACTTC.

The chain carries TRBV18 and TRBJ2-3, with a weak D call TRBD1 (5 bases). Trimming left V 0 bases short and J 1 base short, with 8 bases between. The CDR3 length is 15 residues. Germline values: CDR1 KGHSH, CDR2 LQKENI. The DNA of the CDR3 is TGTGCCAGCTCACCACCAGGCAGGGGCACAGATACGCAGTATTTT. This codes for CASSPPGRGTDTQYF.

This clone came up a few times. The rearrangement uses TRBV19 and TRBJ1-1; 8 positions agree with TRBD1. Germline V gene data show CDR1 as LNHDA and CDR2 as SQIVND (reference sequence). The J segment lost 1 base and the V segment lost 6 bases, leaving 7 bases of the junction unmatched. The CDR3 extends over 15 amino acids. The CDR3: CASSGQGRRNTEAFF. The DNA for the CDR3 is TGTGCCAGTAGCGGACAGGGAAGGCGGAACACTGAAGCTTTCTTT.

The J gene is TRBJ2-7, the V gene TRBV7-9, with TRBD1 as a possible D gene (5 bases). V lost 1 base to trimming and J lost 4 bases, with 14 bases between them. The CDR3 length is 15 residues. The germline V gene encodes CDR1 SEHNR and CDR2 FQNEAQ (reference sequence). In DNA form, the CDR3 reads TGTGCCAGCAGCTTAGTGTCCGCAGGGTCATACGAGCAGTACTTC. Translated, it gives CASSLVSAGSYEQYF.

The chain couples TRBV27 to TRBJ2-5; D remains unclear. CDR3 length equals 13 residues. The V gene lost 3 bases and the J gene lost 5 bases, with 10 bases spanning the gap. Germline loops: CDR1 MNHEY, CDR2 SMNVEV (reference sequence). The CDR3 protein is CASSLSVRETQYF. Written as DNA, the CDR3 is TGTGCCAGCAGTTTGTCCGTCCGGGAGACCCAGTACTTC.

The CDR3 nucleotides are TGCGCCAGCACGGAAGGGGTTAGGGAAAAACTGTTTTTT. This gives the protein CASTEGVREKLFF. The V gene is TRBV10-2, the J gene TRBJ1-4; D is possibly TRBD1 (5 bases). Trimming left V 7 bases short and J 8 bases short, with 14 bases between. The CDR3 loop spans 13 amino acids. Germline-derived CDR1 and CDR2 are WSHSY and SAAADI.

J is TRBJ2-7 and V is TRBV5-1; 15 bases match TRBD2. The length of the CDR3 is 16 residues. Trimming took 4 bases from V and 5 from J; bases not matched to a gene: 7. CDR1 and CDR2 from the germline V gene are SGHRS and YFSETQ. The CDR3 reads CASSQTGLAGGHEQYF. CDR3 sequence (DNA): TGCGCCAGCAGCCAGACGGGACTAGCGGGAGGCCACGAGCAGTACTTC.

The V and J genes are TRBV2 and TRBJ1-1, with 7 positions matching TRBD1. V lost 6 bases and J lost 1; bases outside the gene matches: 5. Germline values: CDR1 SNHLY, CDR2 FYNNEI. The CDR3 contains 14 residues. This chain's CDR3 is CASRQNRGNTEAFF. The CDR3 bases are TGTGCCAGCAGACAGAACAGGGGGAACACTGAAGCTTTCTTT.

The sample holds a few counts of this clone. V gene TRBV29-1 combines with J gene TRBJ1-2, with D hard to call. The CDR3 consists of 12 residues. Germline values: CDR1 SQVTM, CDR2 ANQGSEA. Trimming removed 3 bases from V and 8 bases from J, with 13 bases in between. The CDR3 DNA reads as TGCAGCGTTGATAGTCCGGGAGACGGCTACACCTTC. It is translated as CSVDSPGDGYTF.